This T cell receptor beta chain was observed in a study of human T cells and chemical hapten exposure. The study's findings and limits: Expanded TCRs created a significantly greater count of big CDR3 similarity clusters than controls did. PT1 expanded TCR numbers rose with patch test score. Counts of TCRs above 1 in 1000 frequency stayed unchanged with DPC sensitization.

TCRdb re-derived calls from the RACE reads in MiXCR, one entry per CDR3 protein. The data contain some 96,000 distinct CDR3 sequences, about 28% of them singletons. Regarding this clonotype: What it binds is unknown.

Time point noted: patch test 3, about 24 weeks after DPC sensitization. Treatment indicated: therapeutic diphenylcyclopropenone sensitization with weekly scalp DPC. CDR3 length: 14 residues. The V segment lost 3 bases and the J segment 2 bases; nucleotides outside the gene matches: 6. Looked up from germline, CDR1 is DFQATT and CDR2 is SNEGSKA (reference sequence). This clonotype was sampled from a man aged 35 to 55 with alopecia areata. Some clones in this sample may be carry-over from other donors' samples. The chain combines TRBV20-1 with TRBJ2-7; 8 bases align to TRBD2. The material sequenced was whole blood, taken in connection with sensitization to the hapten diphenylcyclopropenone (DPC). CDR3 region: CSARSAGVPYEQYF. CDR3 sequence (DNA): TGCAGTGCTAGGTCAGCGGGAGTACCCTACGAGCAGTACTTC.